The rows below give T cell receptor beta chains drawn from one sample of a study of blood T cell repertoires in COVID-19. Produced via immunoSEQ multiplex PCR; TCRdb's table is partial and in-frame only. This table holds some 350,000 clones, more than 75% found once. Sample: peripheral blood. The receptors shown here come from a human donor in a cohort sampled during active COVID-19. Each CDR3 is given with its conserved first and last residue. A D gene is named only where the DNA matches it firmly. A row's size may be missing; if present it is once, few, many or a size class.

clone size: -; D gene: TRBD1; V gene: TRBV10-1; J gene: TRBJ2-7; CDR3 protein: CANPGPDRGYEQYF; CDR3 DNA: TGCGCCAACCCTGGTCCGGACAGGGGCTACGAGCAGTACTTC
clone size: once; D gene: TRBD1; V gene: TRBV5-5; J gene: TRBJ2-3; CDR3 protein: CASSHLQGAGTDTQYF; CDR3 DNA: TGTGCCAGCAGCCACTTACAGGGGGCAGGCACAGATACGCAGTATTTT
clone size: -; D gene: -; V gene: TRBV28; J gene: TRBJ2-3; CDR3 protein: CASLPSGREDTQYF; CDR3 DNA: TGTGCCAGCCTCCCGTCGGGGCGGGAAGATACGCAGTATTTT
clone size: -; D gene: -; V gene: TRBV2; J gene: TRBJ1-5; CDR3 protein: CASSAGVGNQPQHF; CDR3 DNA: TGTGCCAGCAGTGCGGGGGTCGGCAATCAGCCCCAGCATTTT
clone size: -; D gene: TRBD2; V gene: TRBV4-1; J gene: TRBJ2-3; CDR3 protein: CASSLQREGGSLDTQYF; CDR3 DNA: TGCGCCAGCAGCCTACAACGGGAGGGGGGGAGCCTAGATACGCAGTATTTT
clone size: -; D gene: TRBD2; V gene: TRBV7-9; J gene: TRBJ2-3; CDR3 protein: CASSEGTSGTQYF; CDR3 DNA: TGTGCCAGCAGCGAAGGGACTAGCGGTACGCAGTATTTT
clone size: -; D gene: TRBD2; V gene: TRBV10-1; J gene: TRBJ2-7; CDR3 protein: CASSSPGRGTYEQYF; CDR3 DNA: TGCGCCAGCAGTTCCCCGGGGCGGGGGACCTACGAGCAGTACTTC
clone size: -; D gene: TRBD2; V gene: TRBV5-5; J gene: TRBJ2-1; CDR3 protein: CASSPGLGVYEQFF; CDR3 DNA: TGTGCCAGCAGCCCGGGACTAGGGGTATATGAGCAGTTCTTC
clone size: -; D gene: -; V gene: TRBV21-1; J gene: TRBJ2-3; CDR3 protein: CASSKAGTSGGGRDTQYF; CDR3 DNA: TGTGCCAGCAGCAAAGCTGGGACTAGCGGGGGGGGAAGAGATACGCAGTATTTT
clone size: -; D gene: TRBD1; V gene: TRBV4-1; J gene: TRBJ1-4; CDR3 protein: CASREDRGGEKLFF; CDR3 DNA: TGCGCCAGCAGAGAGGACAGGGGGGGTGAAAAACTGTTTTTT
clone size: -; D gene: TRBD2; V gene: TRBV19; J gene: TRBJ2-7; CDR3 protein: CATKERGRYEQYF; CDR3 DNA: TGTGCCACCAAAGAGCGGGGGAGGTACGAGCAGTACTTC
clone size: -; D gene: TRBD1; V gene: TRBV2; J gene: TRBJ1-1; CDR3 protein: CASRLTGGGDTEAFF; CDR3 DNA: TGTGCCAGCAGGCTTACAGGGGGCGGCGACACTGAAGCTTTCTTT
clone size: -; D gene: -; V gene: TRBV24-1; J gene: TRBJ2-1; CDR3 protein: CATSDRRDFDSYNEQFF; CDR3 DNA: TGTGCCACCAGTGACCGTCGGGACTTCGACTCCTACAATGAGCAGTTCTTC
clone size: -; D gene: TRBD1; V gene: TRBV28; J gene: TRBJ2-3; CDR3 protein: CASSLERHRGETDTQYF; CDR3 DNA: TGTGCCAGCAGTTTAGAGAGACACAGGGGGGAGACAGATACGCAGTATTTT
clone size: -; D gene: -; V gene: TRBV6-5; J gene: TRBJ2-5; CDR3 protein: CASSHPQETQYF; CDR3 DNA: TGTGCCAGCAGTCATCCCCAAGAGACCCAGTACTTC
clone size: -; D gene: TRBD1; V gene: TRBV5-1; J gene: TRBJ2-3; CDR3 protein: CASSFAGTDNTQYF; CDR3 DNA: TGCGCCAGCAGCTTCGCAGGGACAGACAATACGCAGTATTTT
clone size: -; D gene: TRBD1; V gene: TRBV19; J gene: TRBJ1-1; CDR3 protein: CASRTPGQGKTEAFF; CDR3 DNA: TGTGCCAGTAGAACACCGGGACAGGGAAAAACTGAAGCTTTCTTT
clone size: -; D gene: -; V gene: TRBV4-1; J gene: TRBJ1-1; CDR3 protein: CASSQDPRRGAGGNTEAFF; CDR3 DNA: TGCGCCAGCAGCCAAGACCCCCGACGGGGCGCGGGGGGAAACACTGAAGCTTTCTTT
clone size: -; D gene: TRBD2; V gene: TRBV24-1; J gene: TRBJ2-1; CDR3 protein: CATSDLLGLAGGPSYNEQFF; CDR3 DNA: TGTGCCACCAGTGATTTGTTGGGACTAGCGGGGGGGCCCTCCTACAATGAGCAGTTCTTC
clone size: -; D gene: TRBD2; V gene: TRBV5-1; J gene: TRBJ2-1; CDR3 protein: CASSLGGTHNEQFF; CDR3 DNA: TGCGCCAGCAGCCTGGGGGGGACTCACAATGAGCAGTTCTTC
clone size: -; D gene: -; V gene: TRBV2; J gene: TRBJ1-6; CDR3 protein: CASRGQNSPLHF; CDR3 DNA: TGTGCCAGCAGGGGACAAAATTCACCCCTCCACTTT